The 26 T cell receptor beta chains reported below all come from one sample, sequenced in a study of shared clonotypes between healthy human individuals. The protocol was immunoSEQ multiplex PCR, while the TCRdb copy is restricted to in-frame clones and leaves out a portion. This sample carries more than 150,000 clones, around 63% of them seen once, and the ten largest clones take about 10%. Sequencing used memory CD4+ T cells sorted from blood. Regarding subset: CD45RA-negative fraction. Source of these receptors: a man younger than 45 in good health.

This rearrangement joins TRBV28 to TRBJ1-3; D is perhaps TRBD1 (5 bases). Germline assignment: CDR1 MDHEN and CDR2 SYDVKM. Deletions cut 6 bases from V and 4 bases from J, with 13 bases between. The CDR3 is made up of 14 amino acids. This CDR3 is CASSWGGSGNTIYF. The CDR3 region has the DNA TGTGCCAGCAGCTGGGGGGGTTCGGGAAACACCATATATTTT.

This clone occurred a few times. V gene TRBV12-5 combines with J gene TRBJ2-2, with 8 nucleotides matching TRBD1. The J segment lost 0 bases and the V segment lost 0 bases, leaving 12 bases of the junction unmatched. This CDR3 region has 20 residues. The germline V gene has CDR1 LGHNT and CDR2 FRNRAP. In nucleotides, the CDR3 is TGTGCTAGTGGTTTGGTACCCCGGTGGGACAGGCATACGAACACCGGGGAGCTGTTTTTT. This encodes CASGLVPRWDRHTNTGELFF. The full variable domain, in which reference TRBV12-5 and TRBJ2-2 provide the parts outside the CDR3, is DARVTQTPRHKVTEMGQEVTMRCQPILGHNTVFWYRQTMMQGLELLAYFRNRAPLDDSGMPKDRFSAEMPDATLATLKIQPSEPRDSAVYFCASGLVPRWDRHTNTGELFFGEGSRLTVL.

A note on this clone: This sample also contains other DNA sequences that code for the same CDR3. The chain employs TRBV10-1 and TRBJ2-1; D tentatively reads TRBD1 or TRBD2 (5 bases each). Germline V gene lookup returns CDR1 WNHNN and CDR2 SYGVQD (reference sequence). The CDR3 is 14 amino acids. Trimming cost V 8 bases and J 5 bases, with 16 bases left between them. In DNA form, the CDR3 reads TGCGCCAGCTCTCCCGGGACGGAAAACAATGAGCAGTTCTTC. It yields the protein CASSPGTENNEQFF.

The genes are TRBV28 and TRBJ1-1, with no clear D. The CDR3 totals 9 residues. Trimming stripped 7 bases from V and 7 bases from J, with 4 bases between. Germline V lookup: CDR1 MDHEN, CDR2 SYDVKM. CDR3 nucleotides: TGTGCCAGCAATGGTGAAGCTTTCTTT. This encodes CASNGEAFF.

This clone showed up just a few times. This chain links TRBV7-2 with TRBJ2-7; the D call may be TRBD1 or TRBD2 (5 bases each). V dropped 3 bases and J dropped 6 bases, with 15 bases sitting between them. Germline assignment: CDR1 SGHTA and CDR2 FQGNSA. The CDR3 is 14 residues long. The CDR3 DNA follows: TGTGCCAGCAGCTTTGCGGGTGGGGGTATCGAGCAGTACTTC. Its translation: CASSFAGGGIEQYF.

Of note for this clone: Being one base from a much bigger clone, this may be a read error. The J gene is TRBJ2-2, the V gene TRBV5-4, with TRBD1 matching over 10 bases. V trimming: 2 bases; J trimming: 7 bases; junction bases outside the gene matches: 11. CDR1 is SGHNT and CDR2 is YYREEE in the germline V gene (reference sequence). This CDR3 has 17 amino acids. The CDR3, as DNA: TGTGCCAGCAGCTTCACTGACAGGGGGCCTTCCCACGGGGAGCTGTTTTTT. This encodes CASSFTDRGPSHGELFF.

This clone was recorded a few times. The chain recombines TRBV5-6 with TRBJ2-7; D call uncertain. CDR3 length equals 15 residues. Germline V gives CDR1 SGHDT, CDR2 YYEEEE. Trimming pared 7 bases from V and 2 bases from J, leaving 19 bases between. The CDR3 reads CASLTKGSLTYEQYF. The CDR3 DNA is TGTGCCAGCCTGACCAAGGGATCCCTTACCTACGAGCAGTACTTC.

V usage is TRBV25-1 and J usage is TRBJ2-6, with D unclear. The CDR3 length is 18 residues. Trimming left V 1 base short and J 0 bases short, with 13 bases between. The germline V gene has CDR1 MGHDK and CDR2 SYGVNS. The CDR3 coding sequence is TGTGCCAGCAGTGAATGGCAGGTCCCTAGCTCTGGGGCCAACGTCCTGACTTTC. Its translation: CASSEWQVPSSGANVLTF.

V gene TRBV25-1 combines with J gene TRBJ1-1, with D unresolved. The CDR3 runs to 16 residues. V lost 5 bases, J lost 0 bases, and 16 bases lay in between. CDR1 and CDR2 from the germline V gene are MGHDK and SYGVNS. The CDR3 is CASSNQRGLMNTEAFF. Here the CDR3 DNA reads TGTGCCAGCAGTAACCAGCGCGGACTAATGAACACTGAAGCTTTCTTT.

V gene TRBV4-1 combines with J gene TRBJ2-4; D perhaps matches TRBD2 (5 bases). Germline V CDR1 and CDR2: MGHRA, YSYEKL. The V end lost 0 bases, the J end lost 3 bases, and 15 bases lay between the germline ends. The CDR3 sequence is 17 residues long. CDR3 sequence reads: CASSQDRLNEGKNIQYF. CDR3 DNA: TGCGCCAGCAGCCAAGATAGGCTCAACGAGGGCAAAAACATTCAGTACTTC.

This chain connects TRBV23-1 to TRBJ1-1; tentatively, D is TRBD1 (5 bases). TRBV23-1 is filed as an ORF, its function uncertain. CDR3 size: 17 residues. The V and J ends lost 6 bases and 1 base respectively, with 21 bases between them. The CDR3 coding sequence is TGCGCCAGCAGCTATTTTGGAGTTGGGGCCCAGAACACTGAAGCTTTCTTT. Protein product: CASSYFGVGAQNTEAFF.

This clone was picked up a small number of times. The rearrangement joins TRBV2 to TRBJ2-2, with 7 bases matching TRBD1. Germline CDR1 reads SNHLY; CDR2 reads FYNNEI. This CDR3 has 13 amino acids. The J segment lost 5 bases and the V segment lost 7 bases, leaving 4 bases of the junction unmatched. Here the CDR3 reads CASNVQGTGELFF. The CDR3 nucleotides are TGTGCCAGCAACGTACAGGGGACCGGGGAGCTGTTTTTT.

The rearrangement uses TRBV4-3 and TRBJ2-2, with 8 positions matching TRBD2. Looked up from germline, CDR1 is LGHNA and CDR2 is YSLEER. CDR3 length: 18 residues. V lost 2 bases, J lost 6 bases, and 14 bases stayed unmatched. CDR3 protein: CASSQQAPGLVFAGELFF. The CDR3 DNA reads TGCGCCAGCAGCCAACAAGCACCGGGACTAGTTTTTGCCGGGGAGCTGTTTTTT.

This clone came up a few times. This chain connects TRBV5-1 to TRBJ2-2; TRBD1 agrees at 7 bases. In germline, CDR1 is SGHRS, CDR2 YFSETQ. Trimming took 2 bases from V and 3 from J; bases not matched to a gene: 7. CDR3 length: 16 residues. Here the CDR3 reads CASSLGGQVYTGELFF. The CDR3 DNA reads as TGCGCCAGCAGCTTAGGGGGCCAAGTTTACACCGGGGAGCTGTTTTTT.

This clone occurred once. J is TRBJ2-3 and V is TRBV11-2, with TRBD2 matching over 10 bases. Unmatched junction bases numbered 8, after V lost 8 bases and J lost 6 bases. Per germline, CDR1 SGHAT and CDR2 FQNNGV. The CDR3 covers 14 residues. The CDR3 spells CASLSGRGSDTQYF. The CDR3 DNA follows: TGTGCCAGCCTCAGCGGGAGGGGATCGGATACGCAGTATTTT.

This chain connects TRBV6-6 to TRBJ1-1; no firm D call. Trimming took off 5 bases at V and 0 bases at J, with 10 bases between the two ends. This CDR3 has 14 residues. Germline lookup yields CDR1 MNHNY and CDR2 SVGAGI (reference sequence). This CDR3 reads CASSTQPMNTEAFF. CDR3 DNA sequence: TGTGCCAGCAGTACGCAGCCCATGAACACTGAAGCTTTCTTT.

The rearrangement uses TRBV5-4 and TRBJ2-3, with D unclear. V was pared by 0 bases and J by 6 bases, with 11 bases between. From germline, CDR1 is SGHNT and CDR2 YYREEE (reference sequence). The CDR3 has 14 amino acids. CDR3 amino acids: CASSLAGRADTQYF. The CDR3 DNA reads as TGTGCCAGCAGCTTGGCGGGCCGAGCGGATACGCAGTATTTT.

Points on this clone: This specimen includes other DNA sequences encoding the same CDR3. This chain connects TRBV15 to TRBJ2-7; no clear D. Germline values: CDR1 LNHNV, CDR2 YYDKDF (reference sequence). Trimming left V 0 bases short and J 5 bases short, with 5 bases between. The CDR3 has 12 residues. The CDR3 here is CATSRDHHEQYF. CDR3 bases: TGTGCCACCAGCAGAGATCATCACGAGCAGTACTTC.

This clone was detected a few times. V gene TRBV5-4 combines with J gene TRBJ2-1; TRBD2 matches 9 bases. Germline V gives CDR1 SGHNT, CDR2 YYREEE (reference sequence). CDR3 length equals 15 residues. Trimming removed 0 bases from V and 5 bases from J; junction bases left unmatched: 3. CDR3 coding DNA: TGTGCCAGCAGCTTGGGACTAGCGGCCAACAATGAGCAGTTCTTC. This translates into CASSLGLAANNEQFF.

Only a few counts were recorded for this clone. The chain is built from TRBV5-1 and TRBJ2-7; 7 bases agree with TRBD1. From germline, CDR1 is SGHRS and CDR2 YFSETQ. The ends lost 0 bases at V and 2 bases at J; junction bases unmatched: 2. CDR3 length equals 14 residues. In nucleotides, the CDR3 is TGCGCCAGCAGCTTGGCGGGACAGACCTACGAGCAGTACTTC. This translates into CASSLAGQTYEQYF.

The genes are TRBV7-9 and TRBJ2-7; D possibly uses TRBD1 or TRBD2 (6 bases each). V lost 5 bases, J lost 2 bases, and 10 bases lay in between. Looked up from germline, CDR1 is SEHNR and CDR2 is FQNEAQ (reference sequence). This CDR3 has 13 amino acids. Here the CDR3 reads CASSLGGTYEQYF. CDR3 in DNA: TGTGCCAGCAGCCTGGGGGGCACCTACGAGCAGTACTTC.

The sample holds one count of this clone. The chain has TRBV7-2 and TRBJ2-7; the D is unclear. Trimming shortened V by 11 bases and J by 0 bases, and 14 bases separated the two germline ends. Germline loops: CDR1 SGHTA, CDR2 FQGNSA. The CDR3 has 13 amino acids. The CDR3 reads CAVQREDSYEQYF. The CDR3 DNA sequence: TGTGCCGTGCAGAGAGAGGACTCCTACGAGCAGTACTTC. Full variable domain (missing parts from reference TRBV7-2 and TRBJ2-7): GAGVSQSPSNKVTEKGKDVELRCDPISGHTALYWYRQSLGQGLEFLIYFQGNSAPDKSGLPSDRFSAERTGGSVSTLTIQRTQQEDSAVYLCAVQREDSYEQYFGPGTRLTVT.

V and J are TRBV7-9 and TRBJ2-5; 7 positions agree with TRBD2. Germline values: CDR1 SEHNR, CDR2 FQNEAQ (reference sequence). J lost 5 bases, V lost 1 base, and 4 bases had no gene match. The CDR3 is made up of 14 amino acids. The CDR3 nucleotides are TGTGCCAGCAGCTTAGGGGGAGCGGGGGAGACCCAGTACTTC. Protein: CASSLGGAGETQYF. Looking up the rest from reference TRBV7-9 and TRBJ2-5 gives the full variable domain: DTGVSQNPRHKITKRGQNVTFRCDPISEHNRLYWYRQTLGQGPEFLTYFQNEAQLEKSRLLSDRFSAERPKGSFSTLEIQRTEQGDSAMYLCASSLGGAGETQYFGPGTRLLVL.

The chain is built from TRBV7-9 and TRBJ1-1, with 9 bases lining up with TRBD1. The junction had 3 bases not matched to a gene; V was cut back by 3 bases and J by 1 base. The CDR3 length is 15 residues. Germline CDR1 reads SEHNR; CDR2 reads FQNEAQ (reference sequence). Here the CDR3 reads CASSFLTGGNTEAFF. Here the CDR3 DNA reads TGTGCCAGCAGCTTTTTGACAGGGGGGAACACTGAAGCTTTCTTT.

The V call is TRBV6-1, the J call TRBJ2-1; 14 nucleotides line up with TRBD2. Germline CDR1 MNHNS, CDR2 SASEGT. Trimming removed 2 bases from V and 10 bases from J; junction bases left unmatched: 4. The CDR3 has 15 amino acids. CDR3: CASSEIGLAGGEQFF. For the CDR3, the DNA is TGTGCCAGCAGTGAAATCGGACTAGCGGGAGGCGAGCAGTTCTTC.

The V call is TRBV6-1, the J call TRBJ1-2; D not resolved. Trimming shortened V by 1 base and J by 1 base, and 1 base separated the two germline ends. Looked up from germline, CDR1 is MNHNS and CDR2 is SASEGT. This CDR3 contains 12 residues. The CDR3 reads CASSEDNYGYTF. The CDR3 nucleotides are TGTGCCAGCAGTGAAGATAACTATGGCTACACCTTC.